The T cell receptor (beta chain) described here comes from a study of T-cell memory formation after mild COVID-19. Whole-study context: Most TCR clusters belonged to a single donor.

Findings and limits, study-wide: Contracting CD4+ clones were located mainly in CM and EM, and CD8+ clones in EMRA. Some clones that responded turned up in pre-infection memory, which suggests that cross-reactive memory joined in.

As to this clonotype: The target antigen is unknown.

The CDR3 is made up of 13 amino acids. With 6 bases removed from V and 9 bases from J, the gap between germline ends came to 16 bases. CDR1 WNHNN and CDR2 SYGVQD come from the germline V gene (reference sequence). 5'RACE with constant-segment primers built TCRalpha and TCRbeta cDNA libraries with UMIs. Using its own MiXCR run on the 5' RACE reads, TCRdb lists one record per CDR3 protein. The sample comprises 90,000 to 120,000 distinct CDR3 sequences, 18% of which are singletons, and around 5.1% rests with the top ten. This rearrangement joins TRBV10-1 to TRBJ2-3; possibly TRBD2 for D (5 bases). The sample taken for sequencing was PBMCs or a T cell subset sorted from them (not recorded which). The source of this sequence is a man aged 18-30 years who had mild COVID-19 (a few samples of this study predate the infection). Cell type and time point are not known. The CDR3 reads CASSGSYSGTQYF. In DNA, the CDR3 is TGCGCCAGCAGCGGGTCTTATTCGGGAACGCAGTATTTT.